The T cell receptor beta chain described here comes from a study of blood T cells in healthy people across ages. Study-wide findings and caveats: The CMV status of each donor remained undetermined, and this could have confounded shifts in expanded clonotypes.

This clonotype was recorded only once. The antigen is unknown. Total RNA, at least 6 micrograms per sample, was extracted from PBMCs. V shed 3 bases and J 8 bases; nucleotides not matched to a gene: 11. Germline-derived CDR1 and CDR2 are KGHDR and SFDVKD. The CDR3 has 16 amino acids. Alongside a J-beta primer mix, a sample-barcoded 5' primer served in a second PCR lasting about 7 to 12 cycles. TCRdb called the 5' RACE reads again in MiXCR, with one record for every CDR3 protein. Of about 970,000 distinct CDR3 sequences in the sample, 51% were seen once. Sequencing was done on a sample of blood. This chain links TRBV24-1 with TRBJ2-1; 8 bases line up with TRBD2. The source of this sequence is a woman aged 60 to 75 in good health. As DNA, the CDR3 is TGTGCCACCAGTGATCCAGCAGCGGGAGAATGGGATGAGCAGTTCTTC. It specifies CATSDPAAGEWDEQFF.